Listed below are T cell receptor beta chains from one sample, sequenced in a study of OX40 agonist ivuxolimab in advanced cancers. This table comes from immunoSEQ multiplex PCR, and its TCRdb copy is limited to in-frame clones, with some not included. The sample records about 48,000 clones, about 87% being singletons. This sample comprised CD4+ or CD8+ T cells sorted from blood, obtained in a trial of the OX40 agonist ivuxolimab. These receptor sequences come from an adult with an advanced solid tumor such as melanoma, head and neck, liver or kidney cancer. Each CDR3 is given with its conserved first and last residue. D genes are given only for firm matches. Clone size is shown for a subset of rows, as once, few, many or a class of expanded clone.

J gene,clone size,V gene,D gene,CDR3 DNA,CDR3 protein
TRBJ1-5,NA,TRBV19,NA,TGTGCCAGTACGTTCAGGGGCCCCAATCAGCCCCAGCATTTT,CASTFRGPNQPQHF
TRBJ2-1,NA,TRBV28,NA,TGTGCCAGCACTCTAGCTCCCCTCAATGAGCAGTTCTTC,CASTLAPLNEQFF
TRBJ2-7,once,TRBV10-1,NA,TGCGCCAGCATTTCGGGGGCTAGGTCCTACGAGCAGTACTTC,CASISGARSYEQYF
TRBJ1-1,once,TRBV11-2,TRBD1,TGTGCCAGCAGTAACCGGGACAGTGAAGCTTTCTTT,CASSNRDSEAFF
TRBJ1-2,NA,TRBV7-9,NA,TGTGCCAGCAGCTTAGCGGACAGTTCTAACTATGGCTACACCTTC,CASSLADSSNYGYTF
TRBJ2-2,NA,TRBV5-1,TRBD1,TGCGCCAGCAGCCTAGTGACAGGGAGAAACACCGGGGAGCTGTTTTTT,CASSLVTGRNTGELFF
TRBJ1-2,few,TRBV28,TRBD1,TGTGCCAGCAGTTTATACCCGGGACAGGGGGACTATGGCTACACCTTC,CASSLYPGQGDYGYTF
TRBJ1-4,once,TRBV28,NA,TGTGCCAGCAGTTTGCCGACAGAGATTGCAACTAATGAAAAACTGTTTTTT,CASSLPTEIATNEKLFF
TRBJ1-2,NA,TRBV27,NA,TGTGCCAGCAAGGGGGAACAGGCATATGGCTACACCTTC,CASKGEQAYGYTF
TRBJ2-1,NA,TRBV30,TRBD2,TGTGCCTGGAGTGTAGCGGGGCTAGCGGGGGGGCGAAATGAGCAGTTCTTC,CAWSVAGLAGGRNEQFF
TRBJ2-5,NA,TRBV7-2,TRBD2,TGTGCCAGCAGCCAGACTAGCGGGGGGGCCTGGCAAGAGACCCAGTACTTC,CASSQTSGGAWQETQYF
TRBJ2-7,NA,TRBV6-5,NA,TGTGCCAGCAAGGAGACAGGAGGAATTTACGAGCAGTACTTC,CASKETGGIYEQYF
TRBJ2-5,NA,TRBV18,NA,TGTGCCAGCTCACCACTCCCACAAGAGACCCAGTACTTC,CASSPLPQETQYF
TRBJ2-7,NA,TRBV7-9,NA,TGTGCCAGCAGTCAGACGGGAGAGCAGTACTTC,CASSQTGEQYF
TRBJ1-2,NA,TRBV23-1,NA,TGCGCCCCAAAGCGAGTCCGGAACTATGGCTACACCTTC,CAPKRVRNYGYTF
TRBJ1-3,once,TRBV6-6,NA,TGTGCCAGCAGTTACCGAAACCCCTCTGGAAACACCATATATTTT,CASSYRNPSGNTIYF
TRBJ1-1,NA,TRBV7-9,TRBD1,TGTGCCATCCTGGGACAGGGGGCTACCGAAGCTTTCTTT,CAILGQGATEAFF
TRBJ1-1,NA,TRBV7-8,NA,TGTGCCAGCAGCTTAGGCGGGCTGAACACTGAAGCTTTCTTT,CASSLGGLNTEAFF
TRBJ2-3,once,TRBV7-9,TRBD2,TGTGCCAGCAGCTTCCTAGCGGGGGCCACAGATACGCAGTATTTT,CASSFLAGATDTQYF
TRBJ2-7,NA,TRBV14,NA,TGTGCCAGCAGCCAAGGATTCGGGACCTACGAGCAGTACTTC,CASSQGFGTYEQYF
TRBJ2-3,NA,TRBV7-9,TRBD1,TGTGCCAGCAGCTTCTCCCTGGGACAGGGAACTTTAGATACGCAGTATTTT,CASSFSLGQGTLDTQYF
TRBJ2-7,NA,TRBV4-3,TRBD1,TGCGCCAGCAGCCCCGGACAGGGGACGAGGGAGCAGTACTTC,CASSPGQGTREQYF
TRBJ2-1,NA,TRBV9,NA,TGTGCCAGCAGCCCCTTGGATAGCTCCTACAATGAGCAGTTCTTC,CASSPLDSSYNEQFF
TRBJ1-1,NA,TRBV20-1,NA,TGCAGTGTTCAGGGTAGGGCTCTTTTCTTT,CSVQGRALFF
TRBJ2-7,NA,TRBV7-2,NA,TGTGCCAGCAGCTTAGCCCGGCGGGGACTCGTCTCCGAGCAGTACTTC,CASSLARRGLVSEQYF
TRBJ2-1,NA,TRBV5-6,NA,TGTGCCAGCAGCTTGATCCCCCATGAGCAGTTCTTC,CASSLIPHEQFF
TRBJ2-6,once,TRBV6-5,NA,TGTGCGGTAAAGGATACCAACGTCCTGACTTTC,CAVKDTNVLTF